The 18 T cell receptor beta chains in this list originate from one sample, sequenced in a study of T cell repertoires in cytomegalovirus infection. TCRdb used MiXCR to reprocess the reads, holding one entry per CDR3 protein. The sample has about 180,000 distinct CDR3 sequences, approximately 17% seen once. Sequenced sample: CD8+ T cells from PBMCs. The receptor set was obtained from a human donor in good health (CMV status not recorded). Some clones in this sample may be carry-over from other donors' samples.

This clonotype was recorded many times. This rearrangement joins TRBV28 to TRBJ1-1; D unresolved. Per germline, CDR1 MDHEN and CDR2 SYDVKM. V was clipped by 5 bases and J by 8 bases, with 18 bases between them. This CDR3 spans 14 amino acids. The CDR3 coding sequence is TGTGCCAGCAGTCCTACCCTCTTGAGGGAGGAAGCTTTCTTT. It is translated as CASSPTLLREEAFF.

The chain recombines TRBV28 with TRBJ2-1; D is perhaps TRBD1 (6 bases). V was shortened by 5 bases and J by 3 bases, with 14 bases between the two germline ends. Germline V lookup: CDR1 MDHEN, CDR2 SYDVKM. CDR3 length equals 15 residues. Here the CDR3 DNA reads TGTGCCAGCAGTCTCGCGACAGGTGTCTACAATGAGCAGTTCTTC. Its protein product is CASSLATGVYNEQFF.

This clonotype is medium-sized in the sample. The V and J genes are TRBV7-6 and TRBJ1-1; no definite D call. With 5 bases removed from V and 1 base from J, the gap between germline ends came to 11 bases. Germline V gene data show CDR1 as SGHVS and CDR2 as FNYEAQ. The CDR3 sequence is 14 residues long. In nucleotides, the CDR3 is TGTGCCAGCAGCCCGGCTGGTGCGAACACTGAAGCTTTCTTT. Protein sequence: CASSPAGANTEAFF.

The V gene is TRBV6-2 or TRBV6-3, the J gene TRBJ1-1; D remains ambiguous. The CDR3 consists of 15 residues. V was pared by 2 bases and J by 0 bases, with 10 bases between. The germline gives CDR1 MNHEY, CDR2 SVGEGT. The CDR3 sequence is CASSYVRNMNTEAFF. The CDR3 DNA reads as TGTGCCAGCAGTTACGTAAGAAACATGAACACTGAAGCTTTCTTT.

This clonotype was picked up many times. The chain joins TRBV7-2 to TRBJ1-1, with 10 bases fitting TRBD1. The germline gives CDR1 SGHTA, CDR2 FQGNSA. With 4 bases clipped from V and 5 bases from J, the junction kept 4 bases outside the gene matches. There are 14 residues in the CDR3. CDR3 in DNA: TGTGCCAGCAGCTCGGACAGGGGGAAGACTGAAGCTTTCTTT. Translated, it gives CASSSDRGKTEAFF. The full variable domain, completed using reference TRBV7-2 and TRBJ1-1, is GAGVSQSPSNKVTEKGKDVELRCDPISGHTALYWYRQSLGQGLEFLIYFQGNSAPDKSGLPSDRFSAERTGGSVSTLTIQRTQQEDSAVYLCASSSDRGKTEAFFGQGTRLTVV.

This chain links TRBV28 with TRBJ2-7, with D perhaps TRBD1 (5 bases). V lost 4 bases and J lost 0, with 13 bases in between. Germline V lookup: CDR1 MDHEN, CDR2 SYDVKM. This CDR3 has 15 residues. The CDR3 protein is CASSSLQVNSYEQYF. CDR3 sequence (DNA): TGTGCCAGCAGTTCCCTACAGGTGAACTCCTACGAGCAGTACTTC.

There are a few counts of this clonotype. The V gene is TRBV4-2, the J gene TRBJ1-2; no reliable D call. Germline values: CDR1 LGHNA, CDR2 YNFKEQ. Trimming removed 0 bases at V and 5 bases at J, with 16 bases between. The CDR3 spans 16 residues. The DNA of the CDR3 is TGTGCCAGCAGCCAAGATCTGAGGGAACTGCTATATGGCTACACCTTC. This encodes CASSQDLRELLYGYTF.

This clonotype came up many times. CDR3 in amino acids: CASSPLWADEQFF. The CDR3 bases are TGTGCCAGCAGCCCCCTTTGGGCGGATGAGCAGTTCTTC. The chain uses TRBV7-8 and TRBJ2-1; D is uncertain. Trimming pared 5 bases from V and 8 bases from J, leaving 13 bases between. The CDR3 has 13 residues. Germline lookup yields CDR1 SGHVS and CDR2 FQNEAQ. The full variable domain, with the rest looked up from reference TRBV7-8 and TRBJ2-1, is GAGVSQSPRYKVAKRGQDVALRCDPISGHVSLFWYQQALGQGPEFLTYFQNEAQLDKSGLPSDRFFAERPEGSVSTLKIQRTQQEDSAVYLCASSPLWADEQFFGPGTRLTVL.

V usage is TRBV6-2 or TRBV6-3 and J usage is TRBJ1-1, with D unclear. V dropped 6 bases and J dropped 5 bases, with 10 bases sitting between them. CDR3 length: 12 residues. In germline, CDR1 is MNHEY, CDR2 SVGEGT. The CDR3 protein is CASRPILTEAFF. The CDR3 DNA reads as TGTGCCAGCAGACCGATACTGACTGAAGCTTTCTTT.

Here the CDR3 reads CASSYSSQTNTEAFF. The CDR3 coding sequence is TGTGCCAGCAGTTACTCGTCCCAAACGAACACTGAAGCTTTCTTT. The chain uses TRBV6-2 or TRBV6-3 and TRBJ1-1; no firm D call. CDR1 is MNHEY and CDR2 is SVGEGT in the germline V gene. V lost 0 bases, J lost 1 base, and 9 bases lay in between. The CDR3 loop spans 15 amino acids.

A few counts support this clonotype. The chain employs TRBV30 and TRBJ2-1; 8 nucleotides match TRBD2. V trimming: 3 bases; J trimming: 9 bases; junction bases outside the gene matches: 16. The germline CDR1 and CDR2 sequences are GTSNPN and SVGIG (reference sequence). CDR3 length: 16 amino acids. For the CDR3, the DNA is TGTGCCTGGAGCCGGCCGGGAGGGGGTAGTCGACGTGAGCAGTTCTTC. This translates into CAWSRPGGGSRREQFF.

CDR3 protein: CASSDRDRGYGYTF. The DNA of the CDR3 is TGTGCCAGCAGCGACCGGGACAGGGGCTATGGCTACACCTTC. The V gene is TRBV14, the J gene TRBJ1-2; 10 nucleotides match TRBD1. With 5 bases clipped from V and 4 bases from J, the junction kept 4 bases outside the gene matches. Germline values: CDR1 SGHDN, CDR2 FVKESK. The CDR3 extends over 14 amino acids.

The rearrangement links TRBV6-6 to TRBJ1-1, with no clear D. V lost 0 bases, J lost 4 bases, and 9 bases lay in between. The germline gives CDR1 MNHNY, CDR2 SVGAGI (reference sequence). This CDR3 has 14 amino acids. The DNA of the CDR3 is TGTGCCAGCAGTTACTCGTCCCCTAGCACTGAAGCTTTCTTT. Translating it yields CASSYSSPSTEAFF.

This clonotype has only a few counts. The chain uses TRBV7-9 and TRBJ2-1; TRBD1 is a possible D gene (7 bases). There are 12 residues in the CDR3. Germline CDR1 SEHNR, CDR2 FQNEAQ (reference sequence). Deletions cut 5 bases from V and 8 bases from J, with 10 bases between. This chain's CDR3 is CASSIRGDEQFF. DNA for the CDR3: TGTGCCAGCAGCATCAGGGGGGATGAGCAGTTCTTC. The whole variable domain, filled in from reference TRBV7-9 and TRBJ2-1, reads DTGVSQNPRHKITKRGQNVTFRCDPISEHNRLYWYRQTLGQGPEFLTYFQNEAQLEKSRLLSDRFSAERPKGSFSTLEIQRTEQGDSAMYLCASSIRGDEQFFGPGTRLTVL.

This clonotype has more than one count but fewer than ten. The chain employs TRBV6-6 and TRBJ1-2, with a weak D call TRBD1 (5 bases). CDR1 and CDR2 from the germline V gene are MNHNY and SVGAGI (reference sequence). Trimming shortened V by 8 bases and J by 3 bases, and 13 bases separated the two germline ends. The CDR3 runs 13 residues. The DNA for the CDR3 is TGTGCCAGCGCGATATCCAGGGACTATGGCTACACCTTC. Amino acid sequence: CASAISRDYGYTF.

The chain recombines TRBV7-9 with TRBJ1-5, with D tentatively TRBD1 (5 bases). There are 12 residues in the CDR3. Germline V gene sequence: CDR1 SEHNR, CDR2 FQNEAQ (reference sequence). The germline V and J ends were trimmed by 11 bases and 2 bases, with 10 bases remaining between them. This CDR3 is CAAGGGNQPQHF. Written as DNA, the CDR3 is TGTGCCGCGGGGGGGGGCAATCAGCCCCAGCATTTT.

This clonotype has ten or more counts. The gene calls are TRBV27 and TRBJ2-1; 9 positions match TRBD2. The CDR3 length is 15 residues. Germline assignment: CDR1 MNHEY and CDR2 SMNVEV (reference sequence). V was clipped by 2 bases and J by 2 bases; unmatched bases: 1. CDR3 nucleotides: TGTGCCAGCAGTTTAATAGCGGGGGCCTACAATGAGCAGTTCTTC. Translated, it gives CASSLIAGAYNEQFF.

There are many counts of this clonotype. The CDR3 protein is CASSTGLSYEQYF. CDR3 nucleotides: TGTGCCAGCAGTACCGGTCTATCCTACGAGCAGTACTTC. The gene calls are TRBV6-2 or TRBV6-3 and TRBJ2-7, with no clear D. V shed 5 bases and J shed 1 base, with 9 bases lying between them. The CDR3 runs to 13 residues. CDR1 is MNHEY and CDR2 is SVGEGT in the germline V gene.